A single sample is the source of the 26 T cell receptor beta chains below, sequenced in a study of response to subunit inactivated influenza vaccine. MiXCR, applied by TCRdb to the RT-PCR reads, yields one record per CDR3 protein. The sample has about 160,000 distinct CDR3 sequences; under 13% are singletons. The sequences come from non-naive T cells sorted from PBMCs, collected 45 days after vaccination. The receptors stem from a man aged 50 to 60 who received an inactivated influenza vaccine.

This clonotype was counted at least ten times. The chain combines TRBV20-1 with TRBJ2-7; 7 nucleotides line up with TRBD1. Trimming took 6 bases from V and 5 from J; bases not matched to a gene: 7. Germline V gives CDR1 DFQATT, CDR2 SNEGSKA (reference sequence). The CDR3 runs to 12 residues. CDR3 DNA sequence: TGCAGTGCCCACAGGGGCCTGGACGAGCAGTACTTC. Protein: CSAHRGLDEQYF.

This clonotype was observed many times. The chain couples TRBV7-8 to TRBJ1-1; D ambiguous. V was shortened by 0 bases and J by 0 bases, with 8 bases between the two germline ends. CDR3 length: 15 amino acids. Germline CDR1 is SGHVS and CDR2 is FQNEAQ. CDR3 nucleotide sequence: TGTGCCAGCAGCTTAGCGCTGGTCATGAACACTGAAGCTTTCTTT. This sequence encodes CASSLALVMNTEAFF.

The CDR3 reads CASSSRTGAGELFF. The CDR3 DNA sequence: TGTGCCAGCAGTTCTCGGACAGGGGCCGGGGAGCTGTTTTTT. V is TRBV2 and J is TRBJ2-2; 9 nucleotides agree with TRBD1. V was pared by 5 bases and J by 6 bases, with 4 bases of the junction left unmatched. The CDR3 has 14 amino acids. The germline gives CDR1 SNHLY, CDR2 FYNNEI.

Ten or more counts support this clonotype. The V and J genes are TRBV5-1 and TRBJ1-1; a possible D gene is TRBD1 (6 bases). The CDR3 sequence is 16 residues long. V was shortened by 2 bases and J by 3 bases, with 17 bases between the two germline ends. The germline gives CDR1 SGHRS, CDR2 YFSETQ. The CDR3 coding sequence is TGCGCCAGCAGCTTCGCCCAGCTGGGGGCCTACACTGAAGCTTTCTTT. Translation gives CASSFAQLGAYTEAFF.

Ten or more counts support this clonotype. CDR3 amino acids: CASSVGYEQYF. The CDR3 coding sequence is TGTGCCAGCAGCGTGGGGTACGAGCAGTACTTC. J is TRBJ2-7 and V is TRBV9, with D hard to call. Trimming took 2 bases from V and 4 from J, leaving 4 bases between them. CDR1 is SGDLS and CDR2 is YYNGEE in the germline V gene. The CDR3 totals 11 residues.

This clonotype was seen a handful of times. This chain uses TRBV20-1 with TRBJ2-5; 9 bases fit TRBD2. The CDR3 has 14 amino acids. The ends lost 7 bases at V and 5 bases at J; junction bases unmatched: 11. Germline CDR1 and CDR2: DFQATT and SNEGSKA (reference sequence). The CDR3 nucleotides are TGCAGTGTTCCGTCTGGCGGGGGGGCTGAGACCCAGTACTTC. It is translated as CSVPSGGGAETQYF.

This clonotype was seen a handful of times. CDR3 DNA: TGTGCCAGCAGCGATACTAGCGACACAGATACGCAGTATTTT. Protein sequence: CASSDTSDTDTQYF. The rearrangement uses TRBV14 and TRBJ2-3; TRBD2 matches 7 bases. The CDR3 covers 14 residues. Germline lookup yields CDR1 SGHDN and CDR2 FVKESK. V lost 5 bases and J lost 2; bases outside the gene matches: 4. Using reference TRBV14 and TRBJ2-3 for the parts outside the CDR3, the full variable domain is EAGVTQFPSHSVIEKGQTVTLRCDPISGHDNLYWYRRVMGKEIKFLLHFVKESKQDESGMPNNRFLAERTGGTYSTLKVQPAELEDSGVYFCASSDTSDTDTQYFGPGTRLTVL.

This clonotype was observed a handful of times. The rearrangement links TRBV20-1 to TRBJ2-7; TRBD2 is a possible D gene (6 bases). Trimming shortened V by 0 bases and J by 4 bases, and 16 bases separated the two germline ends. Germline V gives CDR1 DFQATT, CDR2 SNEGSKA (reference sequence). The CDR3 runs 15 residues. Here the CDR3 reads CSARDLAGKSYEQYF. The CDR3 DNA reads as TGCAGTGCTAGAGATCTGGCGGGAAAGTCGTACGAGCAGTACTTC.

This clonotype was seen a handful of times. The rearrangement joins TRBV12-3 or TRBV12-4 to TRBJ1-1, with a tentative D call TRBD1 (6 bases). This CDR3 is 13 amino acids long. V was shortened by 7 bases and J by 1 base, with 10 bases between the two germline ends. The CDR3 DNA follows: TGTGCCAGCATCGACAGGCAGAACACTGAAGCTTTCTTT. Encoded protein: CASIDRQNTEAFF.

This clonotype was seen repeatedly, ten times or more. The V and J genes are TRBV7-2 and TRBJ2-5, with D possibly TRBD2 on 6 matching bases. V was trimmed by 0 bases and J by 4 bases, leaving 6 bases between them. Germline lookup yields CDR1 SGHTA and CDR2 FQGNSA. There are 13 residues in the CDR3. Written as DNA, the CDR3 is TGTGCCAGCAGCTTAGCGGGGGGAGAGACCCAGTACTTC. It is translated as CASSLAGGETQYF.

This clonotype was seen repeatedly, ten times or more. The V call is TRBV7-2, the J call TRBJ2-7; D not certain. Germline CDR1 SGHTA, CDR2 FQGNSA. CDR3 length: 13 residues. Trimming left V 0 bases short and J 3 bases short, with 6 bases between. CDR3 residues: CASSLAKDYEQYF. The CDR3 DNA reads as TGTGCCAGCAGCTTAGCGAAAGACTACGAGCAGTACTTC.

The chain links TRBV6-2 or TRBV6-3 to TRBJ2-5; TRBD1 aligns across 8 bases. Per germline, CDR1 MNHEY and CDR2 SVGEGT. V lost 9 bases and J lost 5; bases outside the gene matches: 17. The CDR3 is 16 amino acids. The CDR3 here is CASTRAQGGLGETQYF. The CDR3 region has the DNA TGTGCCAGTACGAGAGCACAGGGGGGTCTCGGGGAGACCCAGTACTTC.

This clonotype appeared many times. The CDR3 bases are TGTGCCAGCAGCAGGGACACTAGGTACACTGAAGCTTTCTTT. Translating it yields CASSRDTRYTEAFF. This chain connects TRBV5-5 to TRBJ1-1; D perhaps matches TRBD1 (6 bases). Germline CDR1 SGHKS, CDR2 YYEKEE (reference sequence). Trimming removed 4 bases from V and 3 bases from J, with 13 bases in between. CDR3 length: 14 amino acids.

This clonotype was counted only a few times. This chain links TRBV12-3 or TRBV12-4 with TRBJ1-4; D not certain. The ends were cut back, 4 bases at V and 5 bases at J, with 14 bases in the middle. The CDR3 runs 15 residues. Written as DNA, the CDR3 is TGTGCCAGCAGTTCGAGGGAGCGGCACAATGAAAAACTGTTTTTT. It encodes CASSSRERHNEKLFF.

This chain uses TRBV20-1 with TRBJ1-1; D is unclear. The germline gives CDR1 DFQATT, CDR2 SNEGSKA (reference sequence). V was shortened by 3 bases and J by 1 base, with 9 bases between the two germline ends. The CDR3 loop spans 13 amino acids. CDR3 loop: CSARDQENTEAFF. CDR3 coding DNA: TGCAGTGCTAGGGACCAGGAGAACACTGAAGCTTTCTTT.

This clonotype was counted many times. The CDR3 sequence: CASSSSPGTGSTEAFF. CDR3 bases: TGTGCCAGCAGTTCGTCCCCCGGGACAGGGAGTACTGAAGCTTTCTTT. The chain employs TRBV12-3 or TRBV12-4 and TRBJ1-1; 9 bases align to TRBD1. V shed 4 bases, J shed 5 bases, and the junction held 11 bases outside the gene matches. The CDR3 sequence is 16 residues long.

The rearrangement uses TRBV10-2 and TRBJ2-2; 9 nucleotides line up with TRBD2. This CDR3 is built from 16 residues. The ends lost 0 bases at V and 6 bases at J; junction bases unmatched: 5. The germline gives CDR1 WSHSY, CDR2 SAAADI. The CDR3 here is CASSESTGLAPGELFF. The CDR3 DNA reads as TGCGCCAGCAGTGAGTCGACCGGACTAGCGCCCGGGGAGCTGTTTTTT.

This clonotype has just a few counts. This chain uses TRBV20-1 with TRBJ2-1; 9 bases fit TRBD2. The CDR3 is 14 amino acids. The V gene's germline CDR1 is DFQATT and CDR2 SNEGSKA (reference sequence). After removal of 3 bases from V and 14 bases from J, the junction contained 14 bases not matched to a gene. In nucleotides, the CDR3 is TGCAGTGCTAGGGCGGGGGGGCGGTATGACGAGAAGTTCTTC. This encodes CSARAGGRYDEKFF.

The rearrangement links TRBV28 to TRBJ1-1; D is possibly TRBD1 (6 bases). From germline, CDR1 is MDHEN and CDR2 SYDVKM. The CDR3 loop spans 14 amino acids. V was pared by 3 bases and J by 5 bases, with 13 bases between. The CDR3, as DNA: TGTGCCAGCAGTTTGCTTCTTGGACAGACTGAAGCTTTCTTT. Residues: CASSLLLGQTEAFF.

CDR3 nucleotide sequence: TGTGCCAGCAGCAAAGCGCTACGACAGGGGGACTATGGCTACACCTTC. Encoded protein: CASSKALRQGDYGYTF. The chain employs TRBV21-1 and TRBJ1-2; the table's D call, TRBD1, was not checked against the DNA. TRBV21-1 is classified as a pseudogene. The CDR3 runs to 16 residues.

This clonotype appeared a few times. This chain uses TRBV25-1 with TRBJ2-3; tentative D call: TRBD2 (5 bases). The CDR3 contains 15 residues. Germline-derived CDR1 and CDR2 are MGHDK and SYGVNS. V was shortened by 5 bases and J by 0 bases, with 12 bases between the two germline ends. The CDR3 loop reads CASSPSGSSTDTQYF. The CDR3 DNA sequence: TGTGCCAGCAGTCCGAGCGGATCTAGCACAGATACGCAGTATTTT.

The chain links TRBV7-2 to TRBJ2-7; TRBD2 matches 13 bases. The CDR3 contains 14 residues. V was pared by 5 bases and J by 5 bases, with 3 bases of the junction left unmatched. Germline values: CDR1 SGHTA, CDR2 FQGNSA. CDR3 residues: CASSRGLAGDEQYF. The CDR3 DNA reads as TGTGCCAGCAGCCGCGGACTAGCGGGAGACGAGCAGTACTTC.

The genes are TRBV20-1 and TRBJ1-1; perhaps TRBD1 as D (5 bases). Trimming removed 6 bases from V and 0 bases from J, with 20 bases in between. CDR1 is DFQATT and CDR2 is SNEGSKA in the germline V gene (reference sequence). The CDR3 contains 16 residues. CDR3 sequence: CSANVWQGWMNTEAFF. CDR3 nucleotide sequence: TGCAGTGCCAATGTATGGCAGGGATGGATGAACACTGAAGCTTTCTTT.

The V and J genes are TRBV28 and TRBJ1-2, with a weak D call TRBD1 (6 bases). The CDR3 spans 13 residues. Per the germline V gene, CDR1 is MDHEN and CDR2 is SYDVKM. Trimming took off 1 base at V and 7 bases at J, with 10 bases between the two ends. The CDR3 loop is CASSLSGGRGYTF. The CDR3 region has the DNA TGTGCCAGCAGTTTATCCGGGGGGCGTGGCTACACCTTC.

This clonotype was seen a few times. CDR3 residues: CASSPLVYGGTYEQYF. CDR3 bases: TGTGCCAGCAGCCCGCTGGTTTACGGGGGGACCTACGAGCAGTACTTC. This chain links TRBV7-2 with TRBJ2-7, with 7 bases fitting TRBD2. Per the germline V gene, CDR1 is SGHTA and CDR2 is FQGNSA. The CDR3 sequence is 16 residues long. The V gene end was trimmed by 5 bases and the J gene end by 2 bases; junction bases not matched to a gene: 12.

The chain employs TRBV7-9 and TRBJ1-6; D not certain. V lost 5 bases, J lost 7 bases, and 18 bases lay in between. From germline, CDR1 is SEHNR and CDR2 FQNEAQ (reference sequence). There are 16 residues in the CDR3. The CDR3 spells CASSLQTLGINSPLHF. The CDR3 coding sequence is TGTGCCAGCAGCCTACAAACTCTAGGGATCAATTCACCCCTCCACTTT.